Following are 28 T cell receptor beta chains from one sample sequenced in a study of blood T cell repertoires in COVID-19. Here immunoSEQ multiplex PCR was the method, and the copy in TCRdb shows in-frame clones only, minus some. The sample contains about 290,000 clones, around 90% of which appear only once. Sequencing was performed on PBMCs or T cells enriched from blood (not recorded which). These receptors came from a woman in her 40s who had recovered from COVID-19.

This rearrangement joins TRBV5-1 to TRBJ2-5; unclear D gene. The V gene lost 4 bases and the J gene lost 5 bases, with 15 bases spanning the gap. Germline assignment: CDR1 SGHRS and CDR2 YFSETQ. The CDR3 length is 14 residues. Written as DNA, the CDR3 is TGCGCCAGCAGCCCCCAGGTGGGTAGGGAGACCCAGTACTTC. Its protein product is CASSPQVGRETQYF.

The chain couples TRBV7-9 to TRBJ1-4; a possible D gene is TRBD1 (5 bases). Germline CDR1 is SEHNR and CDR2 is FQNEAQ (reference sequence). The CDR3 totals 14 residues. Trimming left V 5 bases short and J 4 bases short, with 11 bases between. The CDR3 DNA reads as TGTGCCAGCAGCCCCAGACAGAATAATGAAAAACTGTTTTTT. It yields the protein CASSPRQNNEKLFF.

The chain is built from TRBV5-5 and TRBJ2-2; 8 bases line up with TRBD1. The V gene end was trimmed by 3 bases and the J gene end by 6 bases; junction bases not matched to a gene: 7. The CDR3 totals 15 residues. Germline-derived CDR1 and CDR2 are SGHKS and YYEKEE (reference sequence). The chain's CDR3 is CASSSPRTGPGELFF. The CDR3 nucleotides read TGTGCCAGCAGCTCCCCACGGACAGGGCCCGGGGAGCTGTTTTTT.

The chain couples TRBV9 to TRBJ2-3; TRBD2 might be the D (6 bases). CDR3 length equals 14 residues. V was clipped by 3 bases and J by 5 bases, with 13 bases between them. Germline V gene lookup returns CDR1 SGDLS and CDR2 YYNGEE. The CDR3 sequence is CASSGGTPRDTQYF. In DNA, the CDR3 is TGTGCCAGCAGCGGCGGGACCCCTCGAGATACGCAGTATTTT.

CDR3: CASRRLVPPMYEQYF. The CDR3 coding sequence is TGTGCCAGCAGAAGATTAGTTCCCCCCATGTACGAGCAGTACTTC. V is TRBV28 and J is TRBJ2-7; D unclear. This CDR3 region has 15 residues. Germline values: CDR1 MDHEN, CDR2 SYDVKM. With 6 bases removed from V and 4 bases from J, the gap between germline ends came to 19 bases.

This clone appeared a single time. The CDR3 DNA reads TGCAGCGTTGGGGAGGGGCGCTGGACTGAAGCTTTCTTT. It translates to CSVGEGRWTEAFF. The chain joins TRBV29-1 to TRBJ1-1; D may be TRBD1 (5 bases). V was clipped by 4 bases and J by 5 bases, with 14 bases between them. Germline V CDR1 and CDR2: SQVTM, ANQGSEA. The length of the CDR3 is 13 residues.

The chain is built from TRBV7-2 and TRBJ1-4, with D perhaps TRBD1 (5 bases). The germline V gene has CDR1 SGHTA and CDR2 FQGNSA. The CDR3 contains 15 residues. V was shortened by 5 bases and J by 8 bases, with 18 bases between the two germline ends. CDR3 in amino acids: CASSQGDRGGEKLFF. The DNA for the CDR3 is TGTGCCAGCAGCCAAGGGGATAGGGGTGGGGAAAAACTGTTTTTT.

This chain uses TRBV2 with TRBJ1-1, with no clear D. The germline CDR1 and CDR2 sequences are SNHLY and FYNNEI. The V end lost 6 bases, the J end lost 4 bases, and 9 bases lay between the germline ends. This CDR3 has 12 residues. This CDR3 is CASRISGTEAFF. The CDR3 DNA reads TGTGCCAGCAGGATCTCAGGCACTGAAGCTTTCTTT.

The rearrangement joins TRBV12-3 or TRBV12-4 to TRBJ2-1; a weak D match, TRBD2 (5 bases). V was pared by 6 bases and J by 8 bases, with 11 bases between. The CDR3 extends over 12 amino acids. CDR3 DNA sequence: TGTGCCAGCAGCGTACAGAGGGATGAGCAGTTCTTC. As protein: CASSVQRDEQFF.

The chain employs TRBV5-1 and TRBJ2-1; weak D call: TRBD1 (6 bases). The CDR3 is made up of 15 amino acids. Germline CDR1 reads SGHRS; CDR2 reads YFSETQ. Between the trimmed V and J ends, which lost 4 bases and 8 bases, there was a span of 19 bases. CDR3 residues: CASSPVKGGDDEQFF. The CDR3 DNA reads TGCGCCAGCAGCCCGGTTAAAGGGGGAGACGATGAGCAGTTCTTC.

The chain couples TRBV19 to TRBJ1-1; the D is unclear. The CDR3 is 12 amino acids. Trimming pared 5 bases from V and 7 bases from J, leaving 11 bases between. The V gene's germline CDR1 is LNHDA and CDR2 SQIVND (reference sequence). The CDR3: CASSPRSNEAFF. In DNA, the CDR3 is TGTGCCAGTAGTCCCCGGAGTAATGAAGCTTTCTTT.

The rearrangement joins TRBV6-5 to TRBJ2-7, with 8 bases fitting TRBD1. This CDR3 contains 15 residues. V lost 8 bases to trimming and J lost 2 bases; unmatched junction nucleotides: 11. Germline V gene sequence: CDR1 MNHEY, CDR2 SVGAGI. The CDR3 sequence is CASGPNRDRPYEQYF. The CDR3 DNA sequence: TGTGCCAGCGGCCCAAACCGGGACAGGCCCTACGAGCAGTACTTC.

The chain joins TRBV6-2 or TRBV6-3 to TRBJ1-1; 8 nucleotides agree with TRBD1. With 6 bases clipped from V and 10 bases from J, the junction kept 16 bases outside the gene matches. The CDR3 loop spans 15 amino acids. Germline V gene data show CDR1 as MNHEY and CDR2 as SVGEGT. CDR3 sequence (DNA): TGTGCCAGCAGCTTAGGCGGGACAGGTCCAGTTCGAGCTTTCTTT. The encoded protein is CASSLGGTGPVRAFF.

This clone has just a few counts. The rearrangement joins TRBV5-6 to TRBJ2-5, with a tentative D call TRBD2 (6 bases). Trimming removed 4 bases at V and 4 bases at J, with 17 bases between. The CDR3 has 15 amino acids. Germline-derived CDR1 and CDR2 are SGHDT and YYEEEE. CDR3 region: CASSRRSLGGETQYF. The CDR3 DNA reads TGTGCCAGCAGCCGCAGGTCTTTGGGGGGAGAGACCCAGTACTTC.

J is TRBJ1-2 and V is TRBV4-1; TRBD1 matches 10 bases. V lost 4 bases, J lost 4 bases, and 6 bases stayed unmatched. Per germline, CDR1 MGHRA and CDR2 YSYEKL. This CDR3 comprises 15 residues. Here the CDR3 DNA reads TGCGCCAGCAGCCTAGCGGGACAGGGGTTCTATGGCTACACCTTC. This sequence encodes CASSLAGQGFYGYTF.

CDR3 bases: TGCGCCAGCAGCTCCTCGACAGCGCAAGGCGTTCAGTACTTC. Its protein is CASSSSTAQGVQYF. The rearrangement joins TRBV5-1 to TRBJ2-4; D is possibly TRBD1 (5 bases). Per the germline V gene, CDR1 is SGHRS and CDR2 is YFSETQ. CDR3 length: 14 amino acids. Trimming took 3 bases from V and 11 from J, leaving 18 bases between them.

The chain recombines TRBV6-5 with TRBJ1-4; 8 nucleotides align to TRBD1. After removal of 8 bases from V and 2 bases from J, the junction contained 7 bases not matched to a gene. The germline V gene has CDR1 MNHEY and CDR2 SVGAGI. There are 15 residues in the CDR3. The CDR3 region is CASRDRGATNEKLFF. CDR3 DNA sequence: TGTGCCAGCCGAGACAGGGGTGCCACTAATGAAAAACTGTTTTTT.

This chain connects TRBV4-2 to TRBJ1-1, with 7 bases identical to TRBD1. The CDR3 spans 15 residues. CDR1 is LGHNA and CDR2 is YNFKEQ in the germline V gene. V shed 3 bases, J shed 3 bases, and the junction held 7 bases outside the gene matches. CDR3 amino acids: CASSQEPGQYTEAFF. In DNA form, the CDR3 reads TGTGCCAGCAGCCAGGAACCGGGACAGTACACTGAAGCTTTCTTT.

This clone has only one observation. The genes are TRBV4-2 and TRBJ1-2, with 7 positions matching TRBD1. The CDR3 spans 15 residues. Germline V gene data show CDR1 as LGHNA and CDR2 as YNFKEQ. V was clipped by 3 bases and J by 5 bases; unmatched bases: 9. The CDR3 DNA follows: TGTGCCAGCAGCCATAATGAGGGGGCTGGTTATGGCTACACCTTC. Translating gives CASSHNEGAGYGYTF.

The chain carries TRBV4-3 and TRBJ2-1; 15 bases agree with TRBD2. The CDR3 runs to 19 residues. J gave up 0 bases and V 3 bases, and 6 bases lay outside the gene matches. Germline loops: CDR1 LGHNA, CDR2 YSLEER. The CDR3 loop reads CASSHLGTSGRSSYNEQFF. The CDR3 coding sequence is TGCGCCAGCAGCCACCTTGGGACTAGCGGGAGGTCCTCCTACAATGAGCAGTTCTTC.

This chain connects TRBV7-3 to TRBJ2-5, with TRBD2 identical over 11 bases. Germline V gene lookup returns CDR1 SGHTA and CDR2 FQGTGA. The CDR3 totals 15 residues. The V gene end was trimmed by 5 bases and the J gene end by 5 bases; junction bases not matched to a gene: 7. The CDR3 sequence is CASSISGREVETQYF. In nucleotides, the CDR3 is TGTGCCAGCAGCATTAGCGGGAGGGAGGTGGAGACCCAGTACTTC.

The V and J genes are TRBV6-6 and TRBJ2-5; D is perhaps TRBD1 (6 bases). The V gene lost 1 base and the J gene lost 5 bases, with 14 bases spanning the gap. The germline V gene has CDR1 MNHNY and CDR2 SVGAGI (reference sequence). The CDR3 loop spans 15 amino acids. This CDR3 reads CASSYYQTGKETQYF. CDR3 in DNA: TGTGCCAGCAGTTACTACCAAACAGGGAAGGAGACCCAGTACTTC.

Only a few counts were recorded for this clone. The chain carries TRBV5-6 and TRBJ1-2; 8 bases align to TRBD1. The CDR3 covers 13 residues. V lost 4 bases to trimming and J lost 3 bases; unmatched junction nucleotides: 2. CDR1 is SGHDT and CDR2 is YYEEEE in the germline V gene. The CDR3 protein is CASSPGQDYGYTF. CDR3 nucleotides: TGTGCCAGCAGCCCGGGACAGGACTATGGCTACACCTTC.

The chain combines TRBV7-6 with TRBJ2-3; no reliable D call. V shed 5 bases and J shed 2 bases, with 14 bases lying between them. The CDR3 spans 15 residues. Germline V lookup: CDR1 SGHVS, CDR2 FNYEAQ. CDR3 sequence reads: CASSPSSGFTDTQYF. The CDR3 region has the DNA TGTGCCAGCAGCCCCTCGTCAGGTTTCACAGATACGCAGTATTTT.

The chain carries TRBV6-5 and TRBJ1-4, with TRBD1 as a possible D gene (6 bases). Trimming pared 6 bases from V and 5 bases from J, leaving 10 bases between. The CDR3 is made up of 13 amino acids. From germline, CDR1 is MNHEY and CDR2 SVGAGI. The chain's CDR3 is CASRRTENEKLFF. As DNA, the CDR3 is TGTGCCAGCAGGCGGACAGAAAATGAAAAACTGTTTTTT.

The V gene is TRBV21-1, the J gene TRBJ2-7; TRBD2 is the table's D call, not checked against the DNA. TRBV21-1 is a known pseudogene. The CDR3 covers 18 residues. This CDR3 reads CASSKEVGGPQDDYEQYF. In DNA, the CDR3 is TGTGCCAGCAGCAAAGAGGTGGGAGGGCCCCAGGATGACTACGAGCAGTACTTC.

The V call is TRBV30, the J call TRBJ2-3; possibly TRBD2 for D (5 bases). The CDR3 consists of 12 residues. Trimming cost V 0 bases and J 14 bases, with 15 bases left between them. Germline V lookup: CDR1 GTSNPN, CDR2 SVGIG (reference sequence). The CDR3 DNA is TGTGCCTGGAGTGTTGGGTTCGACTATCCGTATTTT. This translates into CAWSVGFDYPYF.

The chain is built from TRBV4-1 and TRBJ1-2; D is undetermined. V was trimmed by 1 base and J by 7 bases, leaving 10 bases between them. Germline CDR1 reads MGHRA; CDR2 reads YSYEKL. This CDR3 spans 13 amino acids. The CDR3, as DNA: TGCGCCAGCAGCCAAGTCCTCGTGGCTGGCTACACCTTC. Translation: CASSQVLVAGYTF.